This is a list of T cell receptor beta chains from one sample in a study of spatial heterogeneity in lung cancer. TCRdb ran MiXCR on the 5' RACE reads and lists one entry per CDR3 protein. Of over 85,000 distinct CDR3 sequences listed, approximately 20% are singletons. The source was PBMCs, collected at follow-up. All receptors come from a male donor with early-stage non-small cell lung cancer. The CDR3 runs from the conserved cysteine through the conserved F or W. The order of the fields is CDR3 protein, CDR3 DNA, clone size, V gene, J gene, D gene. A D gene is named only where the DNA matches it firmly. Not all rows give a size; the values are once, few, many and, for expanded clones, a class.

CASSGTEGTQYF	TGTGCCAGCTCCGGGACAGAAGGGACCCAGTACTTC	.	TRBV18	TRBJ2-5	TRBD1
CATSAGTGFNQPQHF	TGTGCCACCAGTGCCGGGACAGGCTTCAATCAGCCCCAGCATTTT	few	TRBV24-1	TRBJ1-5	TRBD1
CASSLDRGTTFNEQFF	TGTGCCAGCAGCCTCGACAGGGGTACGACGTTCAATGAGCAGTTCTTC	.	TRBV2	TRBJ2-1	TRBD1
CASSLQGGLSSYNEQFF	TGTGCCAGCAGCTTACAAGGTGGATTGAGCTCCTACAATGAGCAGTTCTTC	many	TRBV11-2	TRBJ2-1	.
CASSSEGGYNEQFF	TGTGCCAGCAGCTCCGAGGGGGGCTACAATGAGCAGTTCTTC	medium-sized	TRBV9	TRBJ2-1	.
CASIMVSGSYNEQFF	TGTGCCAGCATAATGGTTAGCGGGAGTTACAATGAGCAGTTCTTC	.	TRBV7-9	TRBJ2-1	TRBD2
CASSPQTGANTEAFF	TGTGCCAGCAGCCCCCAGACAGGTGCTAACACTGAAGCTTTCTTT	few	TRBV3-1	TRBJ1-1	.
CASSYRHDSNQPQHF	TGTGCCAGCAGTTACCGACACGATAGCAATCAGCCCCAGCATTTT	few	TRBV6-5	TRBJ1-5	.
CASSVGVYTDTQYF	TGTGCCAGCAGCGTAGGAGTGTACACAGATACGCAGTATTTT	.	TRBV9	TRBJ2-3	.
CASTSTRGQVMMNEQFF	TGCGCCAGCACCTCAACGCGGGGACAGGTAATGATGAATGAGCAGTTCTTC	many	TRBV5-1	TRBJ2-1	TRBD1
CASSYDLYTDQPQHF	TGTGCCAGCAGTTATGACCTGTACACGGATCAGCCCCAGCATTTT	.	TRBV6-6	TRBJ1-5	.
CASSLEASGKVNYGYTF	TGTGCCAGCAGCTTAGAGGCCTCAGGGAAAGTCAACTATGGCTACACCTTC	few	TRBV7-2	TRBJ1-2	.
CAWSPTDNRGYTF	TGTGCCTGGAGTCCGACGGACAATCGCGGCTACACCTTC	.	TRBV30	TRBJ1-2	.
CATSDSMDRAAFF	TGTGCCACCAGTGATTCGATGGACAGGGCGGCTTTCTTT	few	TRBV24-1	TRBJ1-1	TRBD1
CASSLDYGQPQHF	TGTGCCAGCAGCTTAGATTACGGTCAGCCCCAGCATTTT	.	TRBV11-2	TRBJ1-5	.
CASSLGLSPQETQYF	TGTGCCAGCAGCTTAGGACTTTCCCCCCAAGAGACCCAGTACTTC	few	TRBV11-2	TRBJ2-5	.
CASSERQSGANVLTF	TGTGCCAGCAGTGAACGGCAGTCTGGGGCCAACGTCCTGACTTTC	.	TRBV2	TRBJ2-6	.
CASSEETGVSGANVLTF	TGCGCCAGCAGCGAGGAGACAGGGGTATCAGGGGCCAACGTCCTGACTTTC	few	TRBV4-3	TRBJ2-6	TRBD1
CSVERRTETQYF	TGCAGCGTTGAGCGGAGGACGGAGACCCAGTACTTC	many	TRBV29-1	TRBJ2-5	.